This TCR beta chain was recovered during a study of cytomegalovirus exposure and HLA in healthy donors. This CDR3 is built from 16 residues. Germline CDR1 and CDR2: MNHEY and SVGAGI. V was pared by 2 bases and J by 5 bases, with 18 bases between. Vbeta (60) and Jbeta (13) primers were used in the PCR. The assay was immunoSEQ multiplex PCR, and TCRdb's table has in-frame clones only and misses some. The table has more than 50,000 clones, roughly 70% seen once; the top ten hold approximately 30%. This TCR was sampled from a man in his forties in good health and CMV-seropositive. The sequencing sample was made of PBMCs. The V call is TRBV6-5, the J call TRBJ2-5; D might be TRBD2 (7 bases). In DNA form, the CDR3 reads TGTGCCAGCAGTTACCCCCCTGGCGGGGGCGGGGAGACCCAGTACTTC. As protein: CASSYPPGGGGETQYF.